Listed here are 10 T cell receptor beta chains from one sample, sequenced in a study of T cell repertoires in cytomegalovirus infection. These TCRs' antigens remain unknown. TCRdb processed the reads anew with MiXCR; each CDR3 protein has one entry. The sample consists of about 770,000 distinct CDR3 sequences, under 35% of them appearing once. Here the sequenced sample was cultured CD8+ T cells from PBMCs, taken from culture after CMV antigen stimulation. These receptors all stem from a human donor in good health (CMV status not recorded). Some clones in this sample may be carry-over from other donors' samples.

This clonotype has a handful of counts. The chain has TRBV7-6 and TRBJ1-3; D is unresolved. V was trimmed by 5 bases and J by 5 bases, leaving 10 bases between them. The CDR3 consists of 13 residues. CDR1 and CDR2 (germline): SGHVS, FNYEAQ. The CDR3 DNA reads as TGTGCCAGCAGCCCAGACCCAAGAAACACCATATATTTT. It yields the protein CASSPDPRNTIYF. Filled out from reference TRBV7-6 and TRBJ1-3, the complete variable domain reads GAGVSQSPRYKVTKRGQDVALRCDPISGHVSLYWYRQALGQGPEFLTYFNYEAQQDKSGLPNDRFSAERPEGSISTLTIQRTEQRDSAMYRCASSPDPRNTIYFGEGSWLTVV.

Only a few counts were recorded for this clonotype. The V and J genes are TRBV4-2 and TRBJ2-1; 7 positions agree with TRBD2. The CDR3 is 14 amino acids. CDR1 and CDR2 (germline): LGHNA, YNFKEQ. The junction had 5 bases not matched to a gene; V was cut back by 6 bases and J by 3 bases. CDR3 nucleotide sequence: TGTGCCAGCAGGCCGGGACTATTCTACAATGAGCAGTTCTTC. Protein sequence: CASRPGLFYNEQFF.

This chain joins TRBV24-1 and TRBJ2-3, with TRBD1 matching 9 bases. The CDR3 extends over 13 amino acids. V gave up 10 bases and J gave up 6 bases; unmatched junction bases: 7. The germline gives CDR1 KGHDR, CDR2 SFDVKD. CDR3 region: CATQGAKGDTQYF. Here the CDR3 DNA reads TGTGCCACACAGGGGGCGAAAGGGGATACGCAGTATTTT.

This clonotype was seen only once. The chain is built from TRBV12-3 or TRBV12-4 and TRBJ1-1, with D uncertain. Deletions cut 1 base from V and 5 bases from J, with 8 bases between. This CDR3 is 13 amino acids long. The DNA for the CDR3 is TGTGCCAGCAGTTTAGAGGTGTTGACTGAAGCTTTCTTT. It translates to CASSLEVLTEAFF.

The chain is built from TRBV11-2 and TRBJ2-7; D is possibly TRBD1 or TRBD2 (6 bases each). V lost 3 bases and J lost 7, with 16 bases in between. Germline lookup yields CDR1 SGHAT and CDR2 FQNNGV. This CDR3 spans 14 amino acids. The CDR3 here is CASSFSGLRGEQYV. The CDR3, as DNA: TGTGCCAGCAGCTTTTCGGGACTCAGGGGAGAGCAGTACGTC.

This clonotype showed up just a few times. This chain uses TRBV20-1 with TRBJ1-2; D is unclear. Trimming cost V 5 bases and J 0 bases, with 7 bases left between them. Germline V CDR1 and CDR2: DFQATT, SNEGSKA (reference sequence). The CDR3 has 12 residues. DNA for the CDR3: TGCAGTGCTGGAAGGACTAACTATGGCTACACCTTC. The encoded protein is CSAGRTNYGYTF.

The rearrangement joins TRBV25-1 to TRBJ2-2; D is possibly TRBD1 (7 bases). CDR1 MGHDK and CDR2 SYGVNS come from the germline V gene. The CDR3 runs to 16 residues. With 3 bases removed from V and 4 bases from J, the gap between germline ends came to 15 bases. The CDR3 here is CASSDTNRGGTGELFF. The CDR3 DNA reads TGTGCCAGCAGTGATACCAACAGGGGAGGCACCGGGGAGCTGTTTTTT.

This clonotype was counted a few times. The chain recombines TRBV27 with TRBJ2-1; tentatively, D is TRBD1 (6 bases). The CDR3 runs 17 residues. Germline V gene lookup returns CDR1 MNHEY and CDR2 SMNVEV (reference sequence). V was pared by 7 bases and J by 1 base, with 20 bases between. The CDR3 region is CASTPIHTGLSYNEQFF. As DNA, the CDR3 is TGTGCCAGCACTCCTATCCATACAGGGCTGTCCTACAATGAGCAGTTCTTC.

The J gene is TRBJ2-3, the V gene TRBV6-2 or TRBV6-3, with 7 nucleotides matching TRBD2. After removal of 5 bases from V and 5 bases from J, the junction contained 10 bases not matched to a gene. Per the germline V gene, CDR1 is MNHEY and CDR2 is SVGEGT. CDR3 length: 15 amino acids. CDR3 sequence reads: CASSRGAGEEDTQYF. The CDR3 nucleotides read TGTGCCAGCAGTCGAGGTGCGGGGGAGGAAGATACGCAGTATTTT.

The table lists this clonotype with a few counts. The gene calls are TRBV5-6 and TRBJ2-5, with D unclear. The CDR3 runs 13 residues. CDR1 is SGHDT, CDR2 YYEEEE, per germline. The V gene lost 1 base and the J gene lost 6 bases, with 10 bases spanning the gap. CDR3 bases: TGTGCCAGCAGCTTGTCCAGTTTGAAGACCCAGTACTTC. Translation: CASSLSSLKTQYF.